A selection of T cell receptor beta chains follows, all from one sample in a study of Graves' ophthalmopathy and Graves' hyperthyroidism. From the multiplex PCR reads, TCRdb called clonotypes with MiXCR, one entry per CDR3 protein. Of about 700,000 distinct CDR3 sequences in the sample, roughly two fifths were seen once. Sample: peripheral blood. All receptors come from an adult man with Graves' ophthalmopathy. Both conserved end residues are part of each CDR3. The order of the fields is V gene, J gene, D gene, clone size, CDR3 protein, CDR3 DNA. A D gene is named only where the DNA matches it firmly. Only part of the rows carry a size: once, few, many, or a class if the clone is expanded.

v_call: TRBV9
j_call: TRBJ2-7
d_call: TRBD1
clone_size: few
cdr3_aa: CASSPRTQGAYEQYF
cdr3_nt: TGTGCCAGCAGCCCGCGTACCCAGGGGGCGTACGAGCAGTACTTC

v_call: TRBV6-5
j_call: TRBJ1-2
d_call: NA
clone_size: few
cdr3_aa: CASSSSRDPHYGYTF
cdr3_nt: TGTGCCAGCAGTTCGTCCAGAGACCCTCACTATGGCTACACCTTC

v_call: TRBV19
j_call: TRBJ1-6
d_call: TRBD1
clone_size: many
cdr3_aa: CASSATGKGSPLHF
cdr3_nt: TGTGCCAGTAGTGCGACAGGGAAGGGTTCACCCCTCCACTTT

v_call: TRBV7-9
j_call: TRBJ1-5
d_call: NA
clone_size: NA
cdr3_aa: CASSSAGVSQPQHF
cdr3_nt: TGTGCCAGCAGCTCAGCCGGGGTTAGTCAGCCCCAGCATTTT

v_call: TRBV6-5
j_call: TRBJ1-2
d_call: NA
clone_size: NA
cdr3_aa: CASRDSGGRGYTF
cdr3_nt: TGTGCCAGCAGGGACAGCGGGGGCCGGGGCTACACCTTC

v_call: TRBV2
j_call: TRBJ2-7
d_call: NA
clone_size: once
cdr3_aa: CASSLQGPHEQYF
cdr3_nt: TGTGCCAGCAGTTTACAGGGTCCACACGAGCAGTACTTC

v_call: TRBV7-9
j_call: TRBJ1-6
d_call: TRBD1
clone_size: NA
cdr3_aa: CASSMGQSSYNSPLHF
cdr3_nt: TGTGCCAGCAGCATGGGACAGAGCTCCTATAATTCACCCCTCCACTTT

v_call: TRBV6-5
j_call: TRBJ2-7
d_call: NA
clone_size: NA
cdr3_aa: CASSTRDSSYEQYF
cdr3_nt: TGTGCCAGCAGTACCCGGGACTCCTCCTACGAGCAGTACTTC

v_call: TRBV11-2
j_call: TRBJ2-7
d_call: TRBD2
clone_size: NA
cdr3_aa: CASSLVSSGLVGEGLHEQYF
cdr3_nt: TGTGCCAGCAGCTTAGTATCGTCAGGGTTGGTCGGGGAGGGCCTCCACGAGCAGTACTTC

v_call: TRBV20-1
j_call: TRBJ2-7
d_call: TRBD2
clone_size: NA
cdr3_aa: CSAVHYPSGGYEQYF
cdr3_nt: TGCAGTGCTGTCCACTACCCTAGCGGGGGCTACGAGCAGTACTTC

v_call: TRBV5-1
j_call: TRBJ2-2
d_call: TRBD2
clone_size: NA
cdr3_aa: CASSWKTSGNMKSDTGELFF
cdr3_nt: TGTGCCAGCAGCTGGAAGACTAGCGGGAATATGAAGTCGGACACCGGGGAGCTGTTTTTT

v_call: TRBV10-3
j_call: TRBJ1-2
d_call: NA
clone_size: NA
cdr3_aa: CASSYPREGYGYTF
cdr3_nt: TGTGCCAGCAGTTACCCAAGGGAAGGCTATGGCTACACCTTC

v_call: TRBV29-1
j_call: TRBJ1-2
d_call: TRBD1
clone_size: NA
cdr3_aa: CSVGDRAGGYTF
cdr3_nt: TGCAGCGTTGGGGACAGGGCAGGTGGCTACACCTTC

v_call: TRBV7-9
j_call: TRBJ2-7
d_call: NA
clone_size: few
cdr3_aa: CASSPWPGTSTYEQYF
cdr3_nt: TGTGCCAGCAGCCCCTGGCCCGGTACCTCGACCTACGAGCAGTACTTC

v_call: TRBV7-9
j_call: TRBJ2-2
d_call: NA
clone_size: few
cdr3_aa: CASSQAQNTGELFF
cdr3_nt: TGTGCCAGCAGCCAAGCTCAAAACACCGGGGAGCTGTTTTTT

v_call: TRBV2
j_call: TRBJ2-7
d_call: NA
clone_size: NA
cdr3_aa: CASSVEGRESYEQYF
cdr3_nt: TGTGCCAGCAGCGTTGAAGGTCGGGAGTCCTACGAGCAGTACTTC

v_call: TRBV20-1
j_call: TRBJ1-2
d_call: TRBD1
clone_size: few
cdr3_aa: CSAYTGAYGYTF
cdr3_nt: TGCAGTGCTTATACAGGGGCCTATGGCTACACCTTC

v_call: TRBV29-1
j_call: TRBJ2-7
d_call: NA
clone_size: NA
cdr3_aa: CSSFGRGYEQYF
cdr3_nt: TGCAGCAGTTTCGGCAGGGGATACGAGCAGTACTTC

v_call: TRBV9
j_call: TRBJ1-5
d_call: NA
clone_size: few
cdr3_aa: CASSVHPGDQPQHF
cdr3_nt: TGTGCCAGCAGCGTTCATCCCGGAGATCAGCCCCAGCATTTT

v_call: TRBV2
j_call: TRBJ2-5
d_call: TRBD2
clone_size: NA
cdr3_aa: CASSPYTSGRHQETQYF
cdr3_nt: TGTGCCAGCTCACCGTACACTAGCGGGAGGCATCAAGAGACCCAGTACTTC

v_call: TRBV10-3
j_call: TRBJ1-1
d_call: TRBD1
clone_size: few
cdr3_aa: CASSRGQGGVDTEAFF
cdr3_nt: TGTGCCAGCAGCAGGGGACAGGGCGGAGTGGACACTGAAGCTTTCTTT

v_call: TRBV2
j_call: TRBJ1-5
d_call: NA
clone_size: NA
cdr3_aa: CASIGRRNQPQHF
cdr3_nt: TGTGCCAGCATTGGGCGGAGGAATCAGCCCCAGCATTTT

v_call: TRBV2
j_call: TRBJ1-1
d_call: TRBD1
clone_size: once
cdr3_aa: CASSAGTVVEAFF
cdr3_nt: TGTGCCAGCAGTGCCGGGACAGTTGTTGAAGCTTTCTTT

v_call: TRBV6-2/TRBV6-3
j_call: TRBJ1-5
d_call: TRBD1
clone_size: few
cdr3_aa: CASTAGPRGARDQPQHF
cdr3_nt: TGTGCCAGCACGGCGGGGCCCAGGGGGGCGCGAGATCAGCCCCAGCATTTT

v_call: TRBV7-2
j_call: TRBJ1-3
d_call: NA
clone_size: many
cdr3_aa: CASSGGVAPGNTIYF
cdr3_nt: TGTGCCAGCAGCGGCGGGGTCGCGCCTGGAAACACCATATATTTT

v_call: TRBV7-2
j_call: TRBJ2-7
d_call: NA
clone_size: few
cdr3_aa: CASSPLEAFSSTYEQYF
cdr3_nt: TGTGCCAGCAGCCCGCTCGAGGCGTTTAGCAGCACCTACGAGCAGTACTTC

v_call: TRBV12-3/TRBV12-4
j_call: TRBJ2-7
d_call: NA
clone_size: NA
cdr3_aa: CASQGQRDEQYF
cdr3_nt: TGTGCCTCCCAGGGACAGCGGGACGAGCAGTACTTC

v_call: TRBV7-2
j_call: TRBJ2-3
d_call: NA
clone_size: NA
cdr3_aa: CASSDQLDTQYF
cdr3_nt: TGTGCCAGCAGCGACCAACTAGATACGCAGTATTTT

v_call: TRBV2
j_call: TRBJ2-5
d_call: NA
clone_size: few
cdr3_aa: CASRVGGQGTQYF
cdr3_nt: TGTGCCAGCCGGGTGGGGGGACAAGGGACCCAGTACTTC

v_call: TRBV15
j_call: TRBJ2-2
d_call: NA
clone_size: NA
cdr3_aa: CATSSPRAGNRELFF
cdr3_nt: TGTGCCACCAGCAGTCCCCGGGCGGGGAACCGGGAGCTGTTTTTT

v_call: TRBV7-9
j_call: TRBJ1-3
d_call: NA
clone_size: many
cdr3_aa: CASSLVSRAGNTIYF
cdr3_nt: TGTGCCAGCAGCTTAGTATCCAGGGCTGGAAACACCATATATTTT

v_call: TRBV7-9
j_call: TRBJ1-3
d_call: TRBD1
clone_size: NA
cdr3_aa: CASSSPQGAGNTIYF
cdr3_nt: TGTGCCAGCAGCTCGCCGCAGGGGGCAGGAAACACCATATATTTT

v_call: TRBV25-1
j_call: TRBJ2-2
d_call: TRBD1
clone_size: once
cdr3_aa: CASGQGSTGELFF
cdr3_nt: TGTGCCAGCGGACAGGGGAGTACCGGGGAGCTGTTTTTT

v_call: TRBV7-9
j_call: TRBJ1-3
d_call: NA
clone_size: NA
cdr3_aa: CACSTSDRISGNTIYF
cdr3_nt: TGTGCCTGTAGTACCTCCGACAGGATCTCTGGAAACACCATATATTTT

v_call: TRBV20-1
j_call: TRBJ1-5
d_call: NA
clone_size: NA
cdr3_aa: CSARGRDPQPQHF
cdr3_nt: TGCAGTGCTAGGGGCAGGGACCCGCAGCCCCAGCATTTT

v_call: TRBV14
j_call: TRBJ2-5
d_call: NA
clone_size: few
cdr3_aa: CASSQDPGRSGTQYF
cdr3_nt: TGTGCCAGCAGCCAAGACCCAGGCCGGAGTGGGACCCAGTACTTC